One T cell receptor (beta chain) is described in this entry. The data are from a study of cytomegalovirus exposure and HLA in healthy donors. Germline V gives CDR1 SGHTA, CDR2 FQGNSA. This CDR3 region has 15 residues. V lost 6 bases to trimming and J lost 3 bases; unmatched junction nucleotides: 7. PCR primers comprised 60 Vbeta and 13 Jbeta primers. Clones were read by immunoSEQ multiplex PCR, and TCRdb kept only the in-frame ones, dropping some. Of around 99,000 clones listed, 73% are singletons. This chain links TRBV7-2 with TRBJ2-7, with 11 bases aligning to TRBD1. The clonotype comes from a man under 40 in good health and CMV-seronegative. Material: PBMCs. This CDR3 reads CASSPWGQGDYEQYF. CDR3 nucleotide sequence: TGTGCCAGCAGTCCCTGGGGACAGGGGGACTACGAGCAGTACTTC.